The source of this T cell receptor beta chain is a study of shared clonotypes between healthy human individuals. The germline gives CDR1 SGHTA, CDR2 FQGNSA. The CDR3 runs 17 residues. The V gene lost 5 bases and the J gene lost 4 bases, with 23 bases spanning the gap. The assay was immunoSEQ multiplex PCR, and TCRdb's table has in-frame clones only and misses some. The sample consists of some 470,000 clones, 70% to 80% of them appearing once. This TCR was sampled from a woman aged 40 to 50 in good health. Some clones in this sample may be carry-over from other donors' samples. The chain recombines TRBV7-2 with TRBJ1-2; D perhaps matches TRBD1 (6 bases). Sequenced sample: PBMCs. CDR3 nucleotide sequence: TGTGCCAGCAGCCCCACCACCTTACAGGGAACGAGCTATGGCTACACCTTC. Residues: CASSPTTLQGTSYGYTF.